The sequence of this TCR beta chain was determined in a study of CD8+ T cells in alopecia areata. About the study: Severity scores in treated patients reflected the percentage of scalp affected.

Trimming left V 5 bases short and J 5 bases short, with 7 bases between. Germline V gene sequence: CDR1 SQVTM, CDR2 ANQGSEA. This CDR3 has 10 residues. The study's findings and limits: Normal scalp had lower clonality than lesional scalp, with alopecia totalis/universalis lesions showing this most strongly. Tofacitinib yielded significantly lower scalp clonality and fewer expanded CD8+ clones among the top 100.

Treatment described: oral pan-JAK inhibitor, 5-10 mg twice daily. Lesional scalp punch biopsies and peripheral blood came from alopecia areata patients. Extraction of RNA preceded its reverse transcription into cDNA, which served as the sequencing template. Repertoires were generated with immunoSEQ multiplex PCR, while TCRdb's copy carries only in-frame clones and drops some. There are fewer than 200,000 clones in the sample; around three fifths occur only once, and roughly 12% lies in the top ten. This clone was counted a few times. As yet, its antigen is unknown. The chain joins TRBV29-1 to TRBJ2-7; no firm D call. The sequences come from CD8+ T cells sorted from blood, collected at week 24, from a patient treated with tofacitinib. This clonotype was sampled from a human donor with alopecia areata. CDR3 DNA sequence: TGCAGCGTTAGGGTAAACGAGCAGTACTTC. Protein product: CSVRVNEQYF.